This TCR beta chain was captured in a study of cytomegalovirus exposure and HLA in healthy donors. Whole-study results and caveats: Available immune exposure information covered CMV serostatus only. The study reported that TCR beta sequences accurately predicted HLA-A and HLA-B alleles in most subjects. Among TCR beta chains, those listed as cytomegalovirus-associated numbered more than 150. As confirmed in vitro, three CMV-associated chains were specific for CMV antigens.

Remarks on this clone: Its cognate antigen is unknown.

The CDR3 consists of 16 residues. The germline CDR1 and CDR2 sequences are MGHRA and YSYEKL. Trimming removed 4 bases at V and 9 bases at J, with 22 bases between. Primers included in the PCR were 60 Vbeta and 13 Jbeta primers. Produced via immunoSEQ multiplex PCR; TCRdb's table is partial and in-frame only. The data show fewer than 250,000 clones, with about 74% seen just once and 1.8% held by the top ten. The chain recombines TRBV4-1 with TRBJ2-1; weak D call: TRBD2 (6 bases). Input material: PBMCs. The receptor's source is a woman in her twenties or thirties in good health and CMV-seronegative. The CDR3 protein is CASSPRDSGNWGEQFF. As DNA, the CDR3 is TGCGCCAGCAGCCCTCGAGATAGCGGCAACTGGGGTGAGCAGTTCTTC.